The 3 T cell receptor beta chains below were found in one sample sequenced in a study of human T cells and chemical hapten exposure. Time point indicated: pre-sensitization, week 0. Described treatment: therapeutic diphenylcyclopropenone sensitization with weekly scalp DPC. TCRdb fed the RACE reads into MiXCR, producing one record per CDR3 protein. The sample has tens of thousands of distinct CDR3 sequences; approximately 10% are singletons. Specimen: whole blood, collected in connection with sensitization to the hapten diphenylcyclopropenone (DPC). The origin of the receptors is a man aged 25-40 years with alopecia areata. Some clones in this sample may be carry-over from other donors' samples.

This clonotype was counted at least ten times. The CDR3 DNA reads TGTGCCAGCACCAAGGGGACTTACCGCACAGATACGCAGTATTTT. Translating it yields CASTKGTYRTDTQYF. V usage is TRBV7-2 and J usage is TRBJ2-3, with D possibly TRBD2 on 6 matching bases. This CDR3 contains 15 residues. Per germline, CDR1 SGHTA and CDR2 FQGNSA. V lost 7 bases and J lost 1, with 15 bases in between.

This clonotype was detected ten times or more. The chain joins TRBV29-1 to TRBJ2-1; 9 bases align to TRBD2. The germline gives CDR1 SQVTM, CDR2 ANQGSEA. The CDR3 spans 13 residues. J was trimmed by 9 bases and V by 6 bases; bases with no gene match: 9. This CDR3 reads CSVLSGSYGEQFF. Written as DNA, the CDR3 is TGCAGCGTGCTTAGCGGGAGCTACGGTGAGCAGTTCTTC.

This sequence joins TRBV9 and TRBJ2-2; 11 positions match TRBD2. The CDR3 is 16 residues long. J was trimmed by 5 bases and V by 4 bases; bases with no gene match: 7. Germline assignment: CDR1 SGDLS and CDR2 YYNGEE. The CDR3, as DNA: TGTGCCAGCAGCCTAGGGGTAGCGGGAGGGACCGGGGAGCTGTTTTTT. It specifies CASSLGVAGGTGELFF.